This TCR beta chain derives from a study of cytomegalovirus exposure and HLA in healthy donors. Across the whole study: Sequencing of 150 million to 200 million T cells in an earlier analysis found 100 million to 140 million unique TCR beta sequences.

CDR3 length: 11 amino acids. Per the germline V gene, CDR1 is LNHDA and CDR2 is SQIVND (reference sequence). V lost 6 bases and J lost 7, with 6 bases in between. This clone was counted a few times. These donors, healthy bone marrow donors, were studied. Amplification used 60 Vbeta primers and 13 Jbeta primers. The method was immunoSEQ multiplex PCR; TCRdb's version includes in-frame clones alone and lacks a portion of them. The table has 120,000 to 150,000 clones, 70% to 80% seen once. Sequenced material: PBMCs. This TCR derives from a man aged 40-50 years in good health and CMV-seropositive. The chain recombines TRBV19 with TRBJ2-2, with D possibly TRBD2 on 5 matching bases. The CDR3 sequence: CASRSGGELFF. CDR3 in DNA: TGTGCCAGTAGGAGCGGCGGGGAGCTGTTTTTT. Combining the CDR3 with reference TRBV19 and TRBJ2-2 gives the whole variable domain DGGITQSPKYLFRKEGQNVTLSCEQNLNHDAMYWYRQDPGQGLRLIYYSQIVNDFQKGDIAEGYSVSREKKESFPLTVTSAQKNPTAFYLCASRSGGELFFGEGSRLTVL.